This T cell receptor (beta chain) was observed in a study of T cell changes during pregnancy in multiple sclerosis. The method was immunoSEQ multiplex PCR; TCRdb's version includes in-frame clones alone and lacks a portion of them. Of roughly 40,000 clones in the sample, approximately 92% are singletons; the top ten hold less than 0.45%. Germline CDR1 and CDR2: SQVTM and ANQGSEA. V was clipped by 3 bases and J by 4 bases; unmatched bases: 8. CDR3 length: 16 amino acids. Sequenced material: CD4+ T cells from peripheral blood mononuclear cells, taken in the third trimester of pregnancy. The TCR originated in a female donor with multiple sclerosis, enrolled in a pregnancy study. This sequence joins TRBV29-1 and TRBJ2-2; 10 bases agree with TRBD2. CDR3 sequence (DNA): TGCAGCGTTGATACAGCGGGAGGGCCATTCACCGGGGAGCTGTTTTTT. This gives the protein CSVDTAGGPFTGELFF.